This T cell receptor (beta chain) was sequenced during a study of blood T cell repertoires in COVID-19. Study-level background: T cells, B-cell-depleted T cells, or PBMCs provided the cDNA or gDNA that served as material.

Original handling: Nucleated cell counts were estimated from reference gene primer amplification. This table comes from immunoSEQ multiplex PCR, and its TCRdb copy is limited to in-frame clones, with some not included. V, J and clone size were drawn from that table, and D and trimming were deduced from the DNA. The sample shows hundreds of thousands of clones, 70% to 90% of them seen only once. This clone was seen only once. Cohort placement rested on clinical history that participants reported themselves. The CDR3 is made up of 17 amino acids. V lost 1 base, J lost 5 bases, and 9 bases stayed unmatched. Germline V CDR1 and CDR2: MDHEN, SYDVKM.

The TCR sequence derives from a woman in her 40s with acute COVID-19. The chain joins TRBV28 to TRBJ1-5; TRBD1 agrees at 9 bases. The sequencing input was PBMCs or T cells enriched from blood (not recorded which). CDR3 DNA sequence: TGTGCCAGCAGTTTATTTACCGGGACAGGGTCCGATCAGCCCCAGCATTTT. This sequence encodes CASSLFTGTGSDQPQHF.